These 27 T cell receptor beta chains originate from one sample sequenced in a study of beta chain features in type 1 diabetes. What was sequenced were expressed TCRB transcripts, since all of the isolated RNA had been reverse transcribed. The repertoire was sequenced with immunoSEQ multiplex PCR; TCRdb's copy has only in-frame clones and lacks some. This sample has under 950,000 clones, with roughly a sixth found just once. Sequencing input: naive CD4+ T cells from blood. These receptors originate from a woman aged 18-29 years in good health.

J is TRBJ2-3 and V is TRBV7-6; possible D gene TRBD2, 6 bases. The germline gives CDR1 SGHVS, CDR2 FNYEAQ. V was cut by 5 bases and J by 1 base, with 16 bases left in between. The CDR3 runs to 16 residues. The CDR3 spells CASSLGTHRGTDTQYF. In DNA form, the CDR3 reads TGTGCCAGCAGCCTTGGGACTCACCGTGGCACAGATACGCAGTATTTT.

The chain carries TRBV5-4 and TRBJ1-4; a possible D gene is TRBD1 (5 bases). V was pared by 4 bases and J by 8 bases, with 21 bases between. Germline V gene lookup returns CDR1 SGHNT and CDR2 YYREEE (reference sequence). The CDR3 extends over 16 amino acids. This chain's CDR3 is CASSHTGGGDKEKLFF. The CDR3, as DNA: TGTGCCAGCAGCCATACAGGCGGAGGGGATAAGGAAAAACTGTTTTTT.

The chain is built from TRBV19 and TRBJ2-7; D unresolved. V shed 9 bases and J shed 1 base, with 13 bases lying between them. The CDR3 covers 13 residues. Germline V gene sequence: CDR1 LNHDA, CDR2 SQIVND (reference sequence). The CDR3 here is CASQKGQSYEQYF. For the CDR3, the DNA is TGTGCCAGCCAGAAAGGGCAGTCCTACGAGCAGTACTTC.

This clone turned up a few times. J is TRBJ2-1 and V is TRBV5-1; a possible D gene is TRBD1 (5 bases). Germline V lookup: CDR1 SGHRS, CDR2 YFSETQ. This CDR3 region has 15 residues. V lost 2 bases, J lost 4 bases, and 13 bases lay in between. The CDR3 DNA reads as TGCGCCAGCAGCTTAAGACAGATACCTTACAATGAGCAGTTCTTC. The encoded protein is CASSLRQIPYNEQFF.

This clone appeared a few times. The gene calls are TRBV28 and TRBJ2-1; no clear D gene. The CDR3 has 13 amino acids. Germline CDR1 is MDHEN and CDR2 is SYDVKM. V was pared by 7 bases and J by 8 bases, with 15 bases between. CDR3 region: CASTPPSGYEQFF. The DNA of the CDR3 is TGTGCCAGCACTCCGCCCTCGGGCTATGAGCAGTTCTTC.

A few counts support this clone. This chain connects TRBV7-2 to TRBJ1-1, with D hard to call. CDR1 is SGHTA and CDR2 is FQGNSA in the germline V gene. The V gene lost 4 bases and the J gene lost 6 bases, with 6 bases spanning the gap. There are 11 residues in the CDR3. The CDR3 reads CASSSPSEAFF. The CDR3 region has the DNA TGTGCCAGCAGCTCGCCCTCTGAAGCTTTCTTT. The full variable domain, completed using reference TRBV7-2 and TRBJ1-1, is GAGVSQSPSNKVTEKGKDVELRCDPISGHTALYWYRQSLGQGLEFLIYFQGNSAPDKSGLPSDRFSAERTGGSVSTLTIQRTQQEDSAVYLCASSSPSEAFFGQGTRLTVV.

The rearrangement links TRBV7-9 to TRBJ2-5, with D possibly matching TRBD2 (5 bases). CDR1 is SEHNR, CDR2 FQNEAQ, per germline (reference sequence). V lost 4 bases to trimming and J lost 2 bases, with 14 bases between them. This CDR3 spans 15 amino acids. The CDR3 region has the DNA TGTGCCAGCAGCTCCGGAAGGACTGGGCAAGAGACCCAGTACTTC. This encodes CASSSGRTGQETQYF. The full variable domain, its missing parts supplied by reference TRBV7-9 and TRBJ2-5, is DTGVSQNPRHKITKRGQNVTFRCDPISEHNRLYWYRQTLGQGPEFLTYFQNEAQLEKSRLLSDRFSAERPKGSFSTLEIQRTEQGDSAMYLCASSSGRTGQETQYFGPGTRLLVL.

This sequence joins TRBV7-2 and TRBJ1-1; 9 bases are a match to TRBD1. The CDR3 is made up of 16 amino acids. Germline CDR1 and CDR2: SGHTA and FQGNSA. J lost 3 bases, V lost 0 bases, and 5 bases had no gene match. The CDR3 is CASSLAYRGQDTEAFF. CDR3 sequence (DNA): TGTGCCAGCAGCTTAGCATACAGGGGGCAGGACACTGAAGCTTTCTTT.

There are a few counts of this clone. The chain recombines TRBV9 with TRBJ2-4; TRBD2 might be the D (6 bases). The V and J ends lost 0 bases and 2 bases respectively, with 15 bases between them. This CDR3 region has 17 residues. The V gene's germline CDR1 is SGDLS and CDR2 YYNGEE. DNA of the CDR3: TGTGCCAGCAGCGTAGTGGGGCGGGGAAACCCCAAAAACATTCAGTACTTC. Translating gives CASSVVGRGNPKNIQYF.

V and J are TRBV18 and TRBJ2-6; possible D gene TRBD1, 5 bases. This CDR3 contains 16 residues. V lost 2 bases to trimming and J lost 2 bases, with 10 bases between them. From germline, CDR1 is KGHSH and CDR2 LQKENI. In nucleotides, the CDR3 is TGTGCCAGCTCACCATTTAAAGGGGCTGGGGCCAACGTCCTGACTTTC. It translates to CASSPFKGAGANVLTF.

The chain joins TRBV2 to TRBJ2-1; D possibly matches TRBD1 or TRBD2 (5 bases each). Germline V lookup: CDR1 SNHLY, CDR2 FYNNEI. CDR3 length equals 13 residues. Trimming took off 10 bases at V and 1 base at J, with 11 bases between the two ends. The CDR3 nucleotides read TGTGCCACGGGGACCGCGTCCTACAATGAGCAGTTCTTC. Amino acids: CATGTASYNEQFF.

This chain uses TRBV7-9 with TRBJ2-5, with a possible D match to TRBD1 (6 bases). CDR1 and CDR2 (germline): SEHNR, FQNEAQ (reference sequence). This CDR3 is built from 14 residues. Trimming stripped 2 bases from V and 2 bases from J, with 9 bases between. CDR3 protein: CASSLPGQQETQYF. The CDR3 bases are TGTGCCAGCAGCTTACCAGGACAGCAAGAGACCCAGTACTTC.

There are a few counts of this clone. Other DNA sequences within the sample encode an identical CDR3. The chain employs TRBV18 and TRBJ2-5; no reliable D call. V was pared by 0 bases and J by 5 bases, with 7 bases between. The germline V gene encodes CDR1 KGHSH and CDR2 LQKENI. There are 13 residues in the CDR3. This CDR3 reads CASSPPTRETQYF. The CDR3 DNA reads TGTGCCAGCTCACCACCGACCAGGGAGACCCAGTACTTC.

The rearrangement uses TRBV6-6 and TRBJ1-2; TRBD1 matches 7 bases. After removal of 6 bases from V and 7 bases from J, the junction contained 11 bases not matched to a gene. From germline, CDR1 is MNHNY and CDR2 SVGAGI (reference sequence). This CDR3 has 14 amino acids. The CDR3 nucleotides are TGTGCCAGCAGGGTGACAGGGACTTTCCTTGGCTACACCTTC. Translated, it gives CASRVTGTFLGYTF.

On this clone: The junction departs from germline at one end; a sequencing error may be responsible. DNA for the CDR3: TGTGCCATCAGAGAGTGGGAGTTGGAGACCCAGTACTTC. Translated, it gives CAIREWELETQYF. The rearrangement joins TRBV10-3 to TRBJ2-5, with D possibly TRBD2 on 5 matching bases. The CDR3 has 13 residues. In germline, CDR1 is ENHRY, CDR2 SYGVKD.

This clone was detected only a few times. The J gene is TRBJ2-6, the V gene TRBV21-1. TRBV21-1 represents a pseudogene. This CDR3 is built from 18 residues. The CDR3 loop reads CASSKARGPASGANVLTF. In DNA form, the CDR3 reads TGTGCCAGCAGCAAAGCCCGGGGGCCCGCCTCTGGGGCCAACGTCCTGACTTTC.

The rearrangement joins TRBV2 to TRBJ1-1; 7 bases match TRBD1. The germline V gene encodes CDR1 SNHLY and CDR2 FYNNEI. The CDR3 extends over 14 amino acids. Trimming removed 7 bases from V and 2 bases from J; junction bases left unmatched: 7. In DNA form, the CDR3 reads TGTGCCAGCACCACACAGGGGAGTAACACTGAAGCTTTCTTT. It specifies CASTTQGSNTEAFF.

This rearrangement joins TRBV7-3 to TRBJ2-5; 10 positions agree with TRBD2. The CDR3 extends over 15 amino acids. CDR1 and CDR2 from the germline V gene are SGHTA and FQGTGA. V lost 2 bases, J lost 5 bases, and 5 bases stayed unmatched. CDR3: CASSLSSGSGETQYF. For the CDR3, the DNA is TGTGCCAGCAGCTTATCTAGCGGGAGTGGTGAGACCCAGTACTTC.

In its sample, this clone was seen a few times. This chain uses TRBV25-1 with TRBJ1-1, with unresolved D. The CDR3 length is 14 residues. V was pared by 8 bases and J by 7 bases, with 20 bases between. Germline CDR1 MGHDK, CDR2 SYGVNS. CDR3 residues: CASCLTRRAREAFF. DNA for the CDR3: TGTGCCAGCTGTCTCACTAGAAGGGCCCGTGAAGCTTTCTTT.

This clone was seen only a few times. This chain uses TRBV4-3 with TRBJ2-7, with a weak D call TRBD1 (6 bases). This CDR3 region has 15 residues. Trimming took off 3 bases at V and 5 bases at J, with 17 bases between the two ends. Germline CDR1 and CDR2: LGHNA and YSLEER. Here the CDR3 DNA reads TGCGCCAGCAGCCAGGGGGCCTCCCGGCGGGACGAGCAGTACTTC. Its translation: CASSQGASRRDEQYF.

This clone was seen more than once but under ten times. This chain links TRBV18 with TRBJ2-1; D is uncertain. The CDR3 covers 13 residues. CDR1 and CDR2 from the germline V gene are KGHSH and LQKENI. Deletions cut 1 base from V and 3 bases from J, with 4 bases between. The CDR3, as DNA: TGTGCCAGCTCACCACTCAACTACAATGAGCAGTTCTTC. This sequence encodes CASSPLNYNEQFF.

This clone was seen a handful of times. The rearrangement links TRBV4-3 to TRBJ2-2; D is possibly TRBD1 (6 bases). This CDR3 is built from 17 residues. The V gene lost 0 bases and the J gene lost 5 bases, with 16 bases spanning the gap. Germline CDR1 reads LGHNA; CDR2 reads YSLEER. The CDR3 DNA reads as TGCGCCAGCAGCCAAGAGTGGGCTCAGGGGCGGACCGGGGAGCTGTTTTTT. Its protein product is CASSQEWAQGRTGELFF.

The chain carries TRBV4-3 and TRBJ1-4, with D perhaps TRBD1 (5 bases). Germline V lookup: CDR1 LGHNA, CDR2 YSLEER. Trimming cost V 0 bases and J 4 bases, with 12 bases left between them. The CDR3 loop spans 16 amino acids. The CDR3 DNA sequence: TGCGCCAGCAGCCAAGATTTTGGGGGTAATAATGAAAAACTGTTTTTT. It codes for CASSQDFGGNNEKLFF.

This sequence joins TRBV25-1 and TRBJ2-7, with D maybe TRBD2 (6 bases). The germline V and J ends were trimmed by 3 bases and 5 bases, with 17 bases remaining between them. The CDR3 length is 15 residues. CDR1 is MGHDK and CDR2 is SYGVNS in the germline V gene. CDR3: CASSDSGGGNHEQYF. CDR3 nucleotide sequence: TGTGCCAGCAGTGATTCCGGGGGAGGAAACCACGAGCAGTACTTC.

This clone occurred a few times. J is TRBJ2-7 and V is TRBV5-4, with D possibly called TRBD1 or TRBD2 (5 bases each). Germline V gene sequence: CDR1 SGHNT, CDR2 YYREEE (reference sequence). There are 12 residues in the CDR3. The V end lost 4 bases, the J end lost 3 bases, and 8 bases lay between the germline ends. The CDR3 reads CASSRDLYEQYF. CDR3 bases: TGTGCCAGCAGCAGGGACCTCTACGAGCAGTACTTC. The variable domain in full, completed from reference TRBV5-4 and TRBJ2-7, reads ETGVTQSPTHLIKTRGQQVTLRCSSQSGHNTVSWYQQALGQGPQFIFQYYREEENGRGNFPPRFSGLQFPNYSSELNVNALELDDSALYLCASSRDLYEQYFGPGTRLTVT.

This clone was recorded a few times. The chain has TRBV29-1 and TRBJ2-5; TRBD1 agrees at 10 bases. In germline, CDR1 is SQVTM, CDR2 ANQGSEA. The CDR3 is made up of 13 amino acids. Unmatched junction bases numbered 10, after V lost 6 bases and J lost 9 bases. The CDR3: CSVGQGSDGAQYF. Written as DNA, the CDR3 is TGCAGCGTGGGACAGGGGTCCGATGGGGCCCAGTACTTC.

This clone was observed a handful of times. This sequence joins TRBV7-8 and TRBJ1-4, with a possible D match to TRBD1 (5 bases). Looked up from germline, CDR1 is SGHVS and CDR2 is FQNEAQ. Trimming removed 5 bases from V and 2 bases from J, with 15 bases in between. The CDR3 covers 16 residues. The CDR3: CASSMGRSGTNEKLFF. The CDR3 bases are TGTGCCAGCAGCATGGGACGGTCTGGGACTAATGAAAAACTGTTTTTT.